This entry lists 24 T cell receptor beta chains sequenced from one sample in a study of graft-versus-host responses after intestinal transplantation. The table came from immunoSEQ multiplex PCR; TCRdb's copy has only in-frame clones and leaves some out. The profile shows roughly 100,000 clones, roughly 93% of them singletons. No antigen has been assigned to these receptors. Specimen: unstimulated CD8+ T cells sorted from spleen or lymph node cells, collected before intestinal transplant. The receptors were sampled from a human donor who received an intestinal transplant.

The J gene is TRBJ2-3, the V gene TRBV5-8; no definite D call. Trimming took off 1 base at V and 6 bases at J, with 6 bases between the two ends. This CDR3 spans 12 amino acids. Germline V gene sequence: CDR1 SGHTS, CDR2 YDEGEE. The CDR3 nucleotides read TGTGCCAGCAGCTTGTCTCAGGATACGCAGTATTTT. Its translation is CASSLSQDTQYF.

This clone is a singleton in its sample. Written as DNA, the CDR3 is TGTGCCAGCTCACCACGAAGAGGTGGGCAGCCCCAGCATTTT. Protein: CASSPRRGGQPQHF. V is TRBV18 and J is TRBJ1-5, with unresolved D. The CDR3 runs to 14 residues. Trimming pared 1 base from V and 7 bases from J, leaving 11 bases between. The germline gives CDR1 KGHSH, CDR2 LQKENI.

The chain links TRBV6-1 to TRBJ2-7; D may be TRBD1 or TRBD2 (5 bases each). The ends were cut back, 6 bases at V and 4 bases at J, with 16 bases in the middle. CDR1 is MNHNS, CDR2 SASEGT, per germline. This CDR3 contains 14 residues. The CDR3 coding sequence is TGTGCCAGCAGGATGGGGGTTACGGATTACGAGCAGTACTTC. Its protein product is CASRMGVTDYEQYF.

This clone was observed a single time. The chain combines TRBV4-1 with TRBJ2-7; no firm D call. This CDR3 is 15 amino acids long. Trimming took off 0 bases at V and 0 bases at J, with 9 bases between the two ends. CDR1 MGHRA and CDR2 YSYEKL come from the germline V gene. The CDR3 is CASSQDQSPSYEQYF. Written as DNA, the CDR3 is TGCGCCAGCAGCCAAGATCAGAGCCCCTCCTACGAGCAGTACTTC.

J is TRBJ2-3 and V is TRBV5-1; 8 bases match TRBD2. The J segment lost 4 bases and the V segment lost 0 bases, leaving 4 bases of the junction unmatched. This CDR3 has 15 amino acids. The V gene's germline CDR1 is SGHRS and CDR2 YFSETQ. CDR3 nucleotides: TGCGCCAGCAGCTTGGGCGGGGGGTACTCAGATACGCAGTATTTT. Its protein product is CASSLGGGYSDTQYF. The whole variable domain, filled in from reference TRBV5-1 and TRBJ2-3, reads KAGVTQTPRYLIKTRGQQVTLSCSPISGHRSVSWYQQTPGQGLQFLFEYFSETQRNKGNFPGRFSGRQFSNSRSEMNVSTLELGDSALYLCASSLGGGYSDTQYFGPGTRLTVL.

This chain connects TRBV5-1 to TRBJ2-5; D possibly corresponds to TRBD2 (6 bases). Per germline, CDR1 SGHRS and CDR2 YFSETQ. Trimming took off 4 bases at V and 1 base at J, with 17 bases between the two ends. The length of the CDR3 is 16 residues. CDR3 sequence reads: CASSGWDPAGQETQYF. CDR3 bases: TGCGCCAGCAGCGGCTGGGACCCAGCGGGCCAAGAGACCCAGTACTTC.

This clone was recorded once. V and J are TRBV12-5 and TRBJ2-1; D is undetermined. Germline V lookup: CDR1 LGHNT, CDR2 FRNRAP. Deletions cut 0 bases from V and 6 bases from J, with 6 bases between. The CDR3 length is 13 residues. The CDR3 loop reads CASGLVLVNEQFF. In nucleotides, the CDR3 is TGTGCTAGTGGTTTGGTACTGGTCAATGAGCAGTTCTTC. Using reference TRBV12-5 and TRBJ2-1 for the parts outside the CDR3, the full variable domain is DARVTQTPRHKVTEMGQEVTMRCQPILGHNTVFWYRQTMMQGLELLAYFRNRAPLDDSGMPKDRFSAEMPDATLATLKIQPSEPRDSAVYFCASGLVLVNEQFFGPGTRLTVL.

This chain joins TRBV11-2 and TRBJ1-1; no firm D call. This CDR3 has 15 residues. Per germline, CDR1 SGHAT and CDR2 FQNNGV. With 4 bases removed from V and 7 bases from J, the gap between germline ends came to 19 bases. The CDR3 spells CASSSKQGWDFEAFF. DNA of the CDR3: TGTGCCAGCAGCTCGAAACAAGGTTGGGATTTTGAAGCTTTCTTT. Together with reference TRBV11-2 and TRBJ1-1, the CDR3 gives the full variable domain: EAGVAQSPRYKIIEKRQSVAFWCNPISGHATLYWYQQILGQGPKLLIQFQNNGVVDDSQLPKDRFSAERLKGVDSTLKIQPAKLEDSAVYLCASSSKQGWDFEAFFGQGTRLTVV.

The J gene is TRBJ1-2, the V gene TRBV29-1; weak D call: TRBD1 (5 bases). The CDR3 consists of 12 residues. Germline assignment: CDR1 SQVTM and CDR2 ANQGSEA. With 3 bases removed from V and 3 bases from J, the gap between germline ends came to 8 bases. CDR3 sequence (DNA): TGCAGCGTTGAGACAGAGGACTATGGCTACACCTTC. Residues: CSVETEDYGYTF.

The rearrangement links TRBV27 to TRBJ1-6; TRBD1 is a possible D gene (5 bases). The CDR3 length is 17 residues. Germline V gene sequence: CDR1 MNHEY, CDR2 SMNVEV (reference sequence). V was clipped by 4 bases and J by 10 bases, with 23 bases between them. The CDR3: CASSSDRTGSGASPLHF. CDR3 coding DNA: TGTGCCAGCAGTTCCGACCGGACGGGCAGCGGGGCCTCACCCCTCCACTTT.

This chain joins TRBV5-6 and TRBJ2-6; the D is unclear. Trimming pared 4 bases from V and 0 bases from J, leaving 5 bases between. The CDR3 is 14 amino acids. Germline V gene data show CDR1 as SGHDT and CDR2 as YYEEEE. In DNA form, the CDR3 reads TGTGCCAGCAGCGATGGCTCTGGGGCCAACGTCCTGACTTTC. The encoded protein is CASSDGSGANVLTF.

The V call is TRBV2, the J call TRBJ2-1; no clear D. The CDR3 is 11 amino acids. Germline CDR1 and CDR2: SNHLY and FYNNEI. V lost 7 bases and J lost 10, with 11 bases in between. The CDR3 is CASTPTGEQFF. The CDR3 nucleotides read TGTGCCAGCACCCCAACCGGGGAGCAGTTCTTC.

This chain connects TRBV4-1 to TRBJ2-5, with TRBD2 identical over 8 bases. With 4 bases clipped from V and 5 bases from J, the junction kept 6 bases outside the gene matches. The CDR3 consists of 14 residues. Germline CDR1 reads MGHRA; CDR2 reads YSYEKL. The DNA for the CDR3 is TGCGCCAGCAGCCCCGGGGGGGCAGGTGAGACCCAGTACTTC. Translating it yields CASSPGGAGETQYF.

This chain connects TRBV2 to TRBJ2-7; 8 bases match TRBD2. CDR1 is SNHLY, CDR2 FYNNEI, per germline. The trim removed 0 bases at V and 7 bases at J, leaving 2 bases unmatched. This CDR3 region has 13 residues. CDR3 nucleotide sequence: TGTGCCAGCAGTGAAGCGCCGGGAGGGGAGCAGTACTTC. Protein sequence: CASSEAPGGEQYF. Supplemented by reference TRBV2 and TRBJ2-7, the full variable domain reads EPEVTQTPSHQVTQMGQEVILRCVPISNHLYFYWYRQILGQKVEFLVSFYNNEISEKSEIFDDQFSVERPDGSNFTLKIRSTKLEDSAMYFCASSEAPGGEQYFGPGTRLTVT.

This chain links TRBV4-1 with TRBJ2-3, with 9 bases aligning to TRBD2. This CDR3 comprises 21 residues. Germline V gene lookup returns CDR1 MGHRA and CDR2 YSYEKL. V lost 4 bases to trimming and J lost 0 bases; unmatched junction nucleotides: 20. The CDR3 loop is CASSPWRGGRSYHLSTDTQYF. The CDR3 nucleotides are TGCGCCAGCAGCCCCTGGCGGGGGGGCCGATCATACCATCTTAGCACAGATACGCAGTATTTT.

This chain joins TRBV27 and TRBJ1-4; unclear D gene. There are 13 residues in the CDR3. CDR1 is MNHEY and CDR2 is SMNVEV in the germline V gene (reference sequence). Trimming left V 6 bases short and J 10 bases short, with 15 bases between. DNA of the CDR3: TGTGCCAGCAGCCAGTTTGGGGAGGGAAAACTGTTTTTT. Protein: CASSQFGEGKLFF.

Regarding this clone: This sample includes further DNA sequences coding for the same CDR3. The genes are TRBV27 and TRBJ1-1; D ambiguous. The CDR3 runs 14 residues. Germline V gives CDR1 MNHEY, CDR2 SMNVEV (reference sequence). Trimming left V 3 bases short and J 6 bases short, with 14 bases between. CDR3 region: CASSFSPVGAEAFF. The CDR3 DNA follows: TGTGCCAGCAGTTTCAGCCCCGTCGGCGCTGAAGCTTTCTTT.

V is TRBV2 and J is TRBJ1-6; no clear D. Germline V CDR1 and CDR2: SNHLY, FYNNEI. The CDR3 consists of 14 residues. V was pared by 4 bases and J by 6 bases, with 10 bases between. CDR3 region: CASSGQDLNSPLHF. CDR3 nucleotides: TGTGCCAGCAGTGGTCAGGACCTTAATTCACCCCTCCACTTT.

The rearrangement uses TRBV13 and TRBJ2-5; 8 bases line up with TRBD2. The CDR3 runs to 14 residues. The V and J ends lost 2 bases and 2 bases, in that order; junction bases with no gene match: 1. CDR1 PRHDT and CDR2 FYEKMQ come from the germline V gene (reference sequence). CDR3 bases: TGTGCCAGCAGCTTATCGGGGGGGCAAGAGACCCAGTACTTC. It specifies CASSLSGGQETQYF.

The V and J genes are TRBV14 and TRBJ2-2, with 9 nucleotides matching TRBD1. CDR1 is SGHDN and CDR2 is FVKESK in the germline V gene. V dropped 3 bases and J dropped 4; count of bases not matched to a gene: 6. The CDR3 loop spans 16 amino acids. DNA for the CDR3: TGTGCCAGCAGCCAGAGGGGACAGGGAGGCACCGGGGAGCTGTTTTTT. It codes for CASSQRGQGGTGELFF. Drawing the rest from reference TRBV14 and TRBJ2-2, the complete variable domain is EAGVTQFPSHSVIEKGQTVTLRCDPISGHDNLYWYRRVMGKEIKFLLHFVKESKQDESGMPNNRFLAERTGGTYSTLKVQPAELEDSGVYFCASSQRGQGGTGELFFGEGSRLTVL.

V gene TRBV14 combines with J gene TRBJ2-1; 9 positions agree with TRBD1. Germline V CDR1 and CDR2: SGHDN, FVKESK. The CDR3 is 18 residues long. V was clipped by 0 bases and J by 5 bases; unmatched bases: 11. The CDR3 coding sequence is TGTGCCAGCAGCCAAGATTTCGGCCCGGGACAGGGAAACAATGAGCAGTTCTTC. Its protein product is CASSQDFGPGQGNNEQFF.

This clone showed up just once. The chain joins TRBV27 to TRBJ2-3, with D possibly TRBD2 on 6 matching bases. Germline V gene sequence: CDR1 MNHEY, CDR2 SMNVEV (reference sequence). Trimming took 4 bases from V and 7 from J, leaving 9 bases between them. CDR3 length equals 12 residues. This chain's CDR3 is CASSSGLNTQYF. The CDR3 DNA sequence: TGTGCCAGCAGTTCGGGACTGAATACGCAGTATTTT.

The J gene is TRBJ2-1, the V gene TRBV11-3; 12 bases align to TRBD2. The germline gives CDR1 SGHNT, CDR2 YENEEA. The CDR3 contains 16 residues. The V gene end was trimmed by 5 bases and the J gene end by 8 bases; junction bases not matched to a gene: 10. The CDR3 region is CASSPYSSGGADEQFF. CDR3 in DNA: TGTGCCAGCAGCCCCTATTCTAGCGGGGGGGCAGATGAGCAGTTCTTC.

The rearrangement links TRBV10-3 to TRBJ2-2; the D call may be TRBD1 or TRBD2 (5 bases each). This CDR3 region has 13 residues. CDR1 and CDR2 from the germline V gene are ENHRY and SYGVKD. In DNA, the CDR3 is TGTGCTCATGCGTGGGGGTCCACCGGGGAGCTGTTTTTT. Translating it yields CAHAWGSTGELFF.